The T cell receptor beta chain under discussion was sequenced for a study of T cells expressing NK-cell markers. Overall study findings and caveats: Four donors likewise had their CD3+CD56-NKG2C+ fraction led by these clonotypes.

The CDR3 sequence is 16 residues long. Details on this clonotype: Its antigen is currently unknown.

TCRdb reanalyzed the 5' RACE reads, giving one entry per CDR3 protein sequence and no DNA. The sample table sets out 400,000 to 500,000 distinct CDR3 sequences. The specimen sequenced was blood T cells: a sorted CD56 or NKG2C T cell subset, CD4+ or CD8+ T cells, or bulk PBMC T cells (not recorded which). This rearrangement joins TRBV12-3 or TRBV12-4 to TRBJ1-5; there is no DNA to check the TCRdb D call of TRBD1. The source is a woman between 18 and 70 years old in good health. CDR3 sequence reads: CASSRDRGAGSQPQHF.